A selection of T cell receptor beta chains follows, all from one sample in a study of blood T cell repertoires in COVID-19. Some clones are missing from TCRdb's copy, which holds only in-frame ones; the method was immunoSEQ multiplex PCR. The profile covers just under 350,000 clones, with 80% to 90% appearing a single time and roughly 3% taken by the ten largest. The specimen sequenced was peripheral blood. The receptors originated from a man under 40 with active or convalescent COVID-19. Each CDR3 is given with its conserved first and last residue. A D gene is named only where the DNA matches it firmly. Part of the rows lack a size; the others show once, few, many or a class for expanded clones.

j_gene: TRBJ2-1
v_gene: TRBV7-3
d_gene: -
abundance: -
CDR3nt: TGTGCCAGCAGCCACACTACGGGAAAGGAGCAGTTCTTC
CDR3aa: CASSHTTGKEQFF

j_gene: TRBJ1-1
v_gene: TRBV7-3
d_gene: -
abundance: -
CDR3nt: TGTGCCAGCAGCGCCACAGGGCTGGCTGAAGCTTTCTTT
CDR3aa: CASSATGLAEAFF

j_gene: TRBJ1-6
v_gene: TRBV30
d_gene: -
abundance: -
CDR3nt: TGTGCCTGGATGAGTAATTCACCCCTCCACTTT
CDR3aa: CAWMSNSPLHF

j_gene: TRBJ2-3
v_gene: TRBV5-1
d_gene: TRBD1
abundance: -
CDR3nt: TGCGCCAGCAGCTCTACAGGGGGCCCATCGGGTACGCAGTATTTT
CDR3aa: CASSSTGGPSGTQYF

j_gene: TRBJ1-1
v_gene: TRBV10-3
d_gene: TRBD1
abundance: -
CDR3nt: TGTGCCGTCTCGACAGGGGGGAGCACTGAAGCTTTCTTT
CDR3aa: CAVSTGGSTEAFF

j_gene: TRBJ2-7
v_gene: TRBV28
d_gene: -
abundance: -
CDR3nt: TGTGCCAGCAATACAGGGATGGGCGAGCAGTACTTC
CDR3aa: CASNTGMGEQYF

j_gene: TRBJ1-2
v_gene: TRBV19
d_gene: -
abundance: once
CDR3nt: TGTGCCAGTAGTAATCAGGGAGGGAACTATGGCTACACCTTC
CDR3aa: CASSNQGGNYGYTF

j_gene: TRBJ2-6
v_gene: TRBV19
d_gene: -
abundance: -
CDR3nt: TGTGCCAGTAGTATTCTCCGCTCTGGGGCCAACGTCCTGACTTTC
CDR3aa: CASSILRSGANVLTF

j_gene: TRBJ2-5
v_gene: TRBV9
d_gene: -
abundance: -
CDR3nt: TGTGCCAGCAGCGAGACGGAGGGCTTCGAGATGACCCAGTACTTC
CDR3aa: CASSETEGFEMTQYF

j_gene: TRBJ2-7
v_gene: TRBV11-2
d_gene: TRBD2
abundance: few
CDR3nt: TGTGCCAGCAGCTTACTTCGGGGGAGGGCCGGGGAGCAGTACTTC
CDR3aa: CASSLLRGRAGEQYF

j_gene: TRBJ1-5
v_gene: TRBV27
d_gene: TRBD1
abundance: -
CDR3nt: TGTGCCAGCAGTTTCCAAGACAGGGATTCAAGCAATCAGCCCCAGCATTTT
CDR3aa: CASSFQDRDSSNQPQHF

j_gene: TRBJ2-3
v_gene: TRBV7-9
d_gene: TRBD2
abundance: -
CDR3nt: TGTGCCAGCAGCACAACCCCGGGACTAGCATACGGAGAGGTAGATACGCAGTATTTT
CDR3aa: CASSTTPGLAYGEVDTQYF

j_gene: TRBJ2-3
v_gene: TRBV19
d_gene: TRBD2
abundance: -
CDR3nt: TGTGCCAGTAGTATACAAGCGGGAGTCACAGATACGCAGTATTTT
CDR3aa: CASSIQAGVTDTQYF

j_gene: TRBJ2-1
v_gene: TRBV19
d_gene: TRBD2
abundance: -
CDR3nt: TGTGCCAGTAGTACCCCCCCGCAGGGTAGCGGGGGGGGGAGCTCCTACAATGAGCAGTTCTTC
CDR3aa: CASSTPPQGSGGGSSYNEQFF

j_gene: TRBJ2-5
v_gene: TRBV28
d_gene: TRBD1
abundance: -
CDR3nt: TGTGCCAGCTCAACTTACAGGGGCCGGGAGACCCAGTACTTC
CDR3aa: CASSTYRGRETQYF

j_gene: TRBJ1-1
v_gene: TRBV18
d_gene: -
abundance: -
CDR3nt: TGTGCCAGCTCACCCCTACAGCTTCGGGGCACTGAAGCTTTCTTT
CDR3aa: CASSPLQLRGTEAFF